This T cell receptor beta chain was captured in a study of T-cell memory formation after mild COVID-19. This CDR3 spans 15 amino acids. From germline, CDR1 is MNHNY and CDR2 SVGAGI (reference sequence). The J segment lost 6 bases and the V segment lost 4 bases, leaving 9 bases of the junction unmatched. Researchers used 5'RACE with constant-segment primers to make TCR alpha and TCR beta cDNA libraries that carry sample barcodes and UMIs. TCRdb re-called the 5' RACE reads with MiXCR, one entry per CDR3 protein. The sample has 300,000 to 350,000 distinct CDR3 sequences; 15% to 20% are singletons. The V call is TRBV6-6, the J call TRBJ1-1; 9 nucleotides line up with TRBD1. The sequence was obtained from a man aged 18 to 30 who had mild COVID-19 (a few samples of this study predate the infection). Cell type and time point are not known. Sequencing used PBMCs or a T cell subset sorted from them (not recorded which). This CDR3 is CASSWRQGVSAEAFF. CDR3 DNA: TGTGCCAGCAGTTGGCGACAGGGGGTTAGCGCTGAAGCTTTCTTT.